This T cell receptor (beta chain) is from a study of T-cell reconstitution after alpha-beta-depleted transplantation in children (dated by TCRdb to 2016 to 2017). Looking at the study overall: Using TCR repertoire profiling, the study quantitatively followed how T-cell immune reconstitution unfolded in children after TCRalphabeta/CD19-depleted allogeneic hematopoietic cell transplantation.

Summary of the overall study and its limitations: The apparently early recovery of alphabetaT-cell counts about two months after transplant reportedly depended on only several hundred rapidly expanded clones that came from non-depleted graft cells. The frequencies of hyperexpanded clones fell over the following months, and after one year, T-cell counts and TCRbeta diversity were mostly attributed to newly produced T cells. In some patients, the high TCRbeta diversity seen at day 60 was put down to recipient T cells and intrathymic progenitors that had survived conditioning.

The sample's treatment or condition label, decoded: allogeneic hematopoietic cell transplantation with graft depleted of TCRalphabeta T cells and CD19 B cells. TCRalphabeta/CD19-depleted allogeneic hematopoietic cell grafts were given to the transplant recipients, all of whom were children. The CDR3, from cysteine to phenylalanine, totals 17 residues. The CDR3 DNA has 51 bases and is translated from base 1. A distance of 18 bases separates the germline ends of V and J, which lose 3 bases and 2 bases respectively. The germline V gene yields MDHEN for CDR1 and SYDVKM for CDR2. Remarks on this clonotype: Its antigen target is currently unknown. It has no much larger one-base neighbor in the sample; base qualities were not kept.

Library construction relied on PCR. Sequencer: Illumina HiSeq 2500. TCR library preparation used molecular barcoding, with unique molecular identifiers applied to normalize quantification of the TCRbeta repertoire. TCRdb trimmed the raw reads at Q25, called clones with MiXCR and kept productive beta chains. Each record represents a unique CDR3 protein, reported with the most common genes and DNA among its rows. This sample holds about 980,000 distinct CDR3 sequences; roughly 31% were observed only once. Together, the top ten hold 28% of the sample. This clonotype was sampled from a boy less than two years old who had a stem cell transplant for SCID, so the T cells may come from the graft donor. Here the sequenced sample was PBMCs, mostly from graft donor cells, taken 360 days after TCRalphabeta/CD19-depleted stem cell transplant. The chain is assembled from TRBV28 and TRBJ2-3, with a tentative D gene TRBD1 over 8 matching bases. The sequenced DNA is TGTGCCAGCAGTTTCCCCGTCACAGGGGGGGACACAGATACGCAGTATTTT. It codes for CASSFPVTGGDTDTQYF.